This T cell receptor (beta chain) emerged from a study of blood T cell repertoires in COVID-19. Study details: Samples came from the United States, Italy and Spain, spanning acute and convalescent COVID-19. Nucleic acid was either cDNA or gDNA, and it came from T cells, B-cell-depleted T cells, or PBMCs.

Self-reported history from a screening survey and questionnaire set each donor's cohort. Participants classified as exposed had met a COVID-19 case within 2 weeks before study entry. Profiling relied on immunoSEQ multiplex PCR, and the TCRdb table lists in-frame clones only, not all of them. The data show around 400,000 clones, over 75% seen once. Sequencing was done on a sample of PBMCs or T cells enriched from blood (not recorded which). This receptor was taken from a woman in her late teens or twenties who had been exposed to COVID-19.

The CDR3 loop reads CASKQGALSGELFF. Written as DNA, the CDR3 is TGTGCCAGCAAGCAGGGGGCTCTCTCCGGGGAGCTGTTTTTT. This chain connects TRBV6-5 to TRBJ2-2; 8 bases map to TRBD1. The CDR3 covers 14 residues. CDR1 is MNHEY and CDR2 is SVGAGI in the germline V gene. V was clipped by 7 bases and J by 6 bases; unmatched bases: 7.